The clone carrying this TCR beta chain was picked up one time. V gave up 0 bases and J gave up 4 bases, with 6 bases separating them. CDR3 length: 13 amino acids. The germline CDR1 and CDR2 sequences are MNHEY and SVGAGI. Methods used by the authors: Estimation of nucleated cell counts was performed using reference gene primer amplification. Method: immunoSEQ multiplex PCR; TCRdb's copy keeps in-frame clones and lacks some. V, J and clone size are taken as reported in that table, and D and trimming were inferred from the DNA itself. The sample records more than 200,000 clones, approximately 90% being singletons. This specimen belongs to a study of blood T cell repertoires in COVID-19. Study background: Material from acute and convalescent COVID-19 was sourced from the United States, Italy and Spain. The analysed material was cDNA or gDNA that came from T cells, B-cell-depleted T cells, or PBMCs.

Sequencing was done on a sample of peripheral blood. The TCR was taken from a man aged 50-60 years with acute or convalescent COVID-19. The chain is built from TRBV6-5 and TRBJ1-1; the D gene is possibly TRBD1 (6 bases). In nucleotides, the CDR3 is TGTGCCAGCAGTTACTCGGGGGCCACTGAAGCTTTCTTT. Its protein is CASSYSGATEAFF.